This TCR beta chain was sequenced for a study of identical twins. This clonotype was detected only a few times. Its antigen is as yet unknown. Germline CDR1 SGDLS, CDR2 YYNGEE. The CDR3 is 14 residues long. The V segment lost 5 bases and the J segment 5 bases; nucleotides outside the gene matches: 6. The study, taken as a whole, reports: Diverse VJ usage suggested most zero-insertion clonotypes were not invariant T cells.

The cDNA had a unique molecular identifier and a template-switch universal primer site. TCRdb re-called the 5' RACE reads with MiXCR, one entry per CDR3 protein. The table lists 400,000 to 500,000 distinct CDR3 sequences, approximately 18% of them singletons. The sequence derives from a man aged 50-59 years in good health. The chain carries TRBV9 and TRBJ1-4; 7 bases are a match to TRBD1. The sequencing sample was made of naive T cells sorted from blood. The CDR3 DNA reads as TGTGCCAGCAGTCGAACAGGGGACAATGAAAAACTGTTTTTT. It encodes CASSRTGDNEKLFF.